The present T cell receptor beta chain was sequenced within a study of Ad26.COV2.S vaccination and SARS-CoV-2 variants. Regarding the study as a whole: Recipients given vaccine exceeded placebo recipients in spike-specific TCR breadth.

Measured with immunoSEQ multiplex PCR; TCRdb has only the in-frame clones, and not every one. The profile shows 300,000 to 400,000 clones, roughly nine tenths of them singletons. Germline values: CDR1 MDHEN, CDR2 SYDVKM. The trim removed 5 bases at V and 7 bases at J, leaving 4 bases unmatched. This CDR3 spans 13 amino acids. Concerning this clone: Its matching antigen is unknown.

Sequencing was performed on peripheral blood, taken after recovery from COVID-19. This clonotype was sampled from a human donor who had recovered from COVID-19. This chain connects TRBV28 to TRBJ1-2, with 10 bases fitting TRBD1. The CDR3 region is CASSSGQGGGYTF. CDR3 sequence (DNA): TGTGCCAGCAGTAGCGGACAGGGGGGTGGCTACACCTTC.